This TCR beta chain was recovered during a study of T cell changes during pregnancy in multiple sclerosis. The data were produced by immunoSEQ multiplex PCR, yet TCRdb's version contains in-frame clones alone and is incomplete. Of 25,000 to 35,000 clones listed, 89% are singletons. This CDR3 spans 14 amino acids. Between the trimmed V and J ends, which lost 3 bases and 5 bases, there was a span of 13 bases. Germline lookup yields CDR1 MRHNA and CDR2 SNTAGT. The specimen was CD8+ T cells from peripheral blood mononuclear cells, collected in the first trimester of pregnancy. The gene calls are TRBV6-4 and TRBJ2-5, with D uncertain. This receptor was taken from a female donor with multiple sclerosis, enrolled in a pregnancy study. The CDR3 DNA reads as TGTGCCAGCAGTGAGAGGCTGCCATGGGAGACCCAGTACTTC. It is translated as CASSERLPWETQYF.